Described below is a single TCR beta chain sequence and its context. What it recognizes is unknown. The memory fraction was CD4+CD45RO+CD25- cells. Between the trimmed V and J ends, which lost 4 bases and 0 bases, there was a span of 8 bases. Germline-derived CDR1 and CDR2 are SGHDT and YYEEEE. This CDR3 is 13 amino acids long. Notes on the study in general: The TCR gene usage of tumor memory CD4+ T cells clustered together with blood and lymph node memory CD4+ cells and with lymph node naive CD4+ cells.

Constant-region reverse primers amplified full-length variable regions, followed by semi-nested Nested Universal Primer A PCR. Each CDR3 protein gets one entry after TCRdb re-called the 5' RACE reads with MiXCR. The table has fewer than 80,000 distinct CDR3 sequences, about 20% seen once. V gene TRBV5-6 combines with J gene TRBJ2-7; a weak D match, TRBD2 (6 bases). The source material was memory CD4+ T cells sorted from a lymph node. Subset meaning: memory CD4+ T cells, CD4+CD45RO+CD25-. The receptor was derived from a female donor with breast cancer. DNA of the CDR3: TGTGCCAGCAGCGTGGGGGGCTCCTACGAGCAGTACTTC. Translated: CASSVGGSYEQYF.